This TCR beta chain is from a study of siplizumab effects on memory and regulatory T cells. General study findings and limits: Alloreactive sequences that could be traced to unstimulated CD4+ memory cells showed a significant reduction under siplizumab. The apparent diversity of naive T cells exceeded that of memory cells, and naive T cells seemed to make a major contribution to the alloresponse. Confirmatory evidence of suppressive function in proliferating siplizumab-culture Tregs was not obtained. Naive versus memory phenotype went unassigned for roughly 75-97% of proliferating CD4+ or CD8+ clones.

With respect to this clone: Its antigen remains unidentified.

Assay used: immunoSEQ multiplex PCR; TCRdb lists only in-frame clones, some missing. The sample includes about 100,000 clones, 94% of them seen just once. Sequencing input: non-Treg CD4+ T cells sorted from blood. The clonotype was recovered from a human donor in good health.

The CDR3 DNA reads as TGTGCCAGTAGTTTACCCGGGACAGGGTTTGGCTACACCTTC. Protein sequence: CASSLPGTGFGYTF. The rearrangement uses TRBV19 and TRBJ1-2, with 9 bases lining up with TRBD1. This CDR3 has 14 residues. From germline, CDR1 is LNHDA and CDR2 SQIVND (reference sequence). V was pared by 5 bases and J by 7 bases, with 8 bases of the junction left unmatched.